These 30 T cell receptor beta chains originate from one sample sequenced in a study of cytomegalovirus exposure and HLA in healthy donors. The PCR used 60 Vbeta and 13 Jbeta primers. Sequenced by immunoSEQ multiplex PCR; TCRdb stores in-frame clones only, minus some. This sample has about 140,000 clones; about 74% occur once, and the top ten carry 4% to 6%. Input material: PBMCs. These receptors all stem from a woman aged 45-65 years in good health and CMV-seronegative.

In its sample, this clone was seen once. The V call is TRBV6-5, the J call TRBJ1-1; D gene ambiguous. Germline V CDR1 and CDR2: MNHEY, SVGAGI. Trimming shortened V by 0 bases and J by 1 base, and 6 bases separated the two germline ends. This CDR3 region has 14 residues. DNA for the CDR3: TGTGCCAGCAGTTACTCGCGGGGGAACACTGAAGCTTTCTTT. Translated: CASSYSRGNTEAFF.

CDR3 sequence: CATAPGTGFEEQYF. The CDR3 region has the DNA TGTGCCACCGCGCCCGGGACAGGGTTTGAGGAGCAGTACTTC. The chain employs TRBV19 and TRBJ2-7; 9 nucleotides align to TRBD1. CDR3 length: 14 residues. CDR1 is LNHDA and CDR2 is SQIVND in the germline V gene (reference sequence). V was clipped by 10 bases and J by 7 bases; unmatched bases: 14.

CDR3 region: CASSSSGTGVYSPLHF. CDR3 DNA: TGTGCCAGTAGTAGCTCCGGGACAGGGGTTTATTCACCCCTCCACTTT. The chain is built from TRBV19 and TRBJ1-6; 10 nucleotides match TRBD1. The CDR3 is 16 amino acids. Germline loops: CDR1 LNHDA, CDR2 SQIVND (reference sequence). With V trimmed by 4 bases and J by 8 bases, 8 bases remained unmatched.

The chain has TRBV30 and TRBJ1-5; D is undetermined. Per the germline V gene, CDR1 is GTSNPN and CDR2 is SVGIG (reference sequence). Trimming took off 2 bases at V and 4 bases at J, with 9 bases between the two ends. This CDR3 comprises 13 residues. This CDR3 is CAWSPGSNQPQHF. In DNA form, the CDR3 reads TGTGCCTGGAGTCCGGGATCTAATCAGCCCCAGCATTTT.

The V gene is TRBV7-2, the J gene TRBJ2-3; TRBD2 is a possible D gene (6 bases). Germline values: CDR1 SGHTA, CDR2 FQGNSA. The V end was cut by 1 base, the J end by 6 bases, with 14 bases between. The CDR3 has 15 residues. CDR3: CASSLVRDSRDTQYF. The CDR3 DNA is TGTGCCAGCAGCTTAGTCCGGGACTCAAGGGATACGCAGTATTTT.

This chain joins TRBV11-2 and TRBJ2-5, with 13 bases fitting TRBD2. Germline-derived CDR1 and CDR2 are SGHAT and FQNNGV. The CDR3 totals 16 residues. V lost 5 bases to trimming and J lost 5 bases; unmatched junction nucleotides: 8. Here the CDR3 DNA reads TGTGCCAGCAGCGTAACTAGCGGGGGGGCCGGGGAGACCCAGTACTTC. It translates to CASSVTSGGAGETQYF.

The rearrangement joins TRBV4-2 to TRBJ2-7; a weak D match, TRBD2 (6 bases). Germline V CDR1 and CDR2: LGHNA, YNFKEQ. Trimming took 1 base from V and 12 from J, leaving 22 bases between them. The CDR3 extends over 15 amino acids. The CDR3 sequence is CASSQAARDSGSVYF. DNA of the CDR3: TGTGCCAGCAGCCAAGCTGCTAGGGACTCCGGATCGGTGTACTTC.

The rearrangement joins TRBV6-1 to TRBJ1-5; maybe TRBD1 (5 bases). This CDR3 is built from 13 residues. CDR1 is MNHNS and CDR2 is SASEGT in the germline V gene. Trimming shortened V by 7 bases and J by 7 bases, and 14 bases separated the two germline ends. The CDR3 protein is CASMLRGEQPQHF. CDR3 coding DNA: TGTGCCAGCATGCTCCGGGGGGAACAGCCCCAGCATTTT.

The chain uses TRBV25-1 and TRBJ2-7, with 8 bases identical to TRBD2. Germline loops: CDR1 MGHDK, CDR2 SYGVNS. The CDR3 runs 16 residues. V lost 2 bases, J lost 3 bases, and 9 bases stayed unmatched. The CDR3 sequence is CASSEGASGGRYEQYF. Written as DNA, the CDR3 is TGTGCCAGCAGTGAAGGGGCGAGCGGGGGACGCTACGAGCAGTACTTC.

The chain carries TRBV28 and TRBJ2-5; D is possibly TRBD2 (6 bases). The CDR3 has 16 amino acids. Germline CDR1 is MDHEN and CDR2 is SYDVKM. With 3 bases removed from V and 1 base from J, the gap between germline ends came to 15 bases. The CDR3 here is CASSFFKAGTQETQYF. CDR3 sequence (DNA): TGTGCCAGCAGTTTTTTTAAGGCGGGGACCCAAGAGACCCAGTACTTC. The entire variable domain, with the rest obtained from reference TRBV28 and TRBJ2-5, is as follows: DVKVTQSSRYLVKRTGEKVFLECVQDMDHENMFWYRQDPGLGLRLIYFSYDVKMKEKGDIPEGYSVSREKKERFSLILESASTNQTSMYLCASSFFKAGTQETQYFGPGTRLLVL.

This clone was counted a few times. The chain joins TRBV27 to TRBJ1-4; D remains unclear. The CDR3 is 15 residues long. Germline CDR1 MNHEY, CDR2 SMNVEV (reference sequence). The V end was cut by 0 bases, the J end by 8 bases, with 13 bases between. The CDR3 region is CASSLSPSPFEKLFF. Written as DNA, the CDR3 is TGTGCCAGCAGTTTATCCCCTTCCCCGTTCGAAAAACTGTTTTTT.

V gene TRBV19 combines with J gene TRBJ1-5; D might be TRBD1 (5 bases). Trimming took off 5 bases at V and 0 bases at J, with 17 bases between the two ends. From germline, CDR1 is LNHDA and CDR2 SQIVND (reference sequence). The CDR3 is 17 residues long. The CDR3: CASSGGVKMYSNQPQHF. DNA of the CDR3: TGTGCCAGTAGTGGAGGGGTGAAGATGTATAGCAATCAGCCCCAGCATTTT. The whole variable domain, remainder taken from reference TRBV19 and TRBJ1-5, is DGGITQSPKYLFRKEGQNVTLSCEQNLNHDAMYWYRQDPGQGLRLIYYSQIVNDFQKGDIAEGYSVSREKKESFPLTVTSAQKNPTAFYLCASSGGVKMYSNQPQHFGDGTRLSIL.

This clone showed up just a few times. The chain is built from TRBV27 and TRBJ2-2; 7 nucleotides line up with TRBD2. V lost 6 bases and J lost 3; bases outside the gene matches: 19. The CDR3 has 19 residues. Germline V gives CDR1 MNHEY, CDR2 SMNVEV (reference sequence). CDR3: CASSPREAGLTLHTGELFF. The CDR3 DNA is TGTGCCAGCAGCCCCCGGGAGGCAGGGCTAACGCTCCACACCGGGGAGCTGTTTTTT.

The chain joins TRBV11-2 to TRBJ2-5; possibly TRBD1 for D (5 bases). Germline V gene data show CDR1 as SGHAT and CDR2 as FQNNGV. The V end was cut by 9 bases, the J end by 2 bases, with 10 bases between. This CDR3 has 12 amino acids. CDR3 DNA sequence: TGTGCCAGTGGGGCTAAACAAGAGACCCAGTACTTC. Protein: CASGAKQETQYF.

The chain employs TRBV7-9 and TRBJ2-5, with 10 bases aligning to TRBD2. V lost 9 bases to trimming and J lost 4 bases; unmatched junction nucleotides: 8. CDR3 length: 14 residues. CDR1 and CDR2 (germline): SEHNR, FQNEAQ (reference sequence). The CDR3 reads CASSEAGGLETQYF. The DNA for the CDR3 is TGTGCCAGTTCCGAAGCGGGGGGGCTAGAGACCCAGTACTTC.

This chain links TRBV9 with TRBJ2-1, with 9 bases aligning to TRBD1. Germline V gene lookup returns CDR1 SGDLS and CDR2 YYNGEE. The CDR3 runs to 17 residues. Trimming at V came to 2 bases and at J to 3 bases, leaving 9 bases not matched to a gene. The CDR3 coding sequence is TGTGCCAGCAGCGTTCTCTTACAGGGGGCCTACTACAATGAGCAGTTCTTC. Protein product: CASSVLLQGAYYNEQFF.

As to this clone: One junction end does not reproduce the germline sequence, and a read error may be involved. The rearrangement links TRBV7-9 to TRBJ1-4; tentatively, D is TRBD1 (5 bases). The length of the CDR3 is 16 residues. The germline V gene has CDR1 SEHNR and CDR2 FQNEAQ (reference sequence). The CDR3 nucleotides are TGTTCCAGCAGCTTAGAACAGGCCAGTGTGGACGAAAAACTGTTTTTT. Translating gives CSSSLEQASVDEKLFF.

The rearrangement uses TRBV28 and TRBJ2-1; the D gene is possibly TRBD2 (5 bases). CDR3 length: 13 residues. In germline, CDR1 is MDHEN, CDR2 SYDVKM. The ends were cut back, 10 bases at V and 7 bases at J, with 17 bases in the middle. The chain's CDR3 is CATGKRPGNEQFF. The CDR3 DNA is TGTGCCACCGGGAAGAGGCCGGGGAATGAGCAGTTCTTC.

The chain uses TRBV6-1 and TRBJ1-5, with 9 bases that match TRBD1. Germline loops: CDR1 MNHNS, CDR2 SASEGT. This CDR3 is 13 amino acids long. The ends lost 6 bases at V and 5 bases at J; junction bases unmatched: 2. In DNA, the CDR3 is TGTGCCAGCAGGGGACAGGGCGATCAGCCCCAGCATTTT. Amino acids: CASRGQGDQPQHF.

The sample holds one count of this clone. V gene TRBV25-1 combines with J gene TRBJ2-1, with TRBD1 identical over 9 bases. This CDR3 comprises 14 residues. With V trimmed by 5 bases and J by 4 bases, 3 bases remained unmatched. The germline V gene encodes CDR1 MGHDK and CDR2 SYGVNS. The CDR3 protein is CASSWGQGYNEQFF. The DNA for the CDR3 is TGTGCCAGCAGTTGGGGACAGGGTTACAATGAGCAGTTCTTC.

The rearrangement joins TRBV7-2 to TRBJ1-2, with TRBD1 matching 7 bases. There are 17 residues in the CDR3. With 5 bases clipped from V and 5 bases from J, the junction kept 17 bases outside the gene matches. Germline CDR1 and CDR2: SGHTA and FQGNSA. The CDR3 loop reads CASSLTLRQGRGYGYTF. In DNA form, the CDR3 reads TGTGCCAGCAGCCTCACTTTGAGGCAGGGCAGGGGGTATGGCTACACCTTC.

This chain connects TRBV28 to TRBJ1-5, with D perhaps matching TRBD1 (6 bases). The V and J ends lost 7 bases and 3 bases respectively, with 10 bases between them. The CDR3 contains 13 residues. Germline V gene lookup returns CDR1 MDHEN and CDR2 SYDVKM. The CDR3 loop is CASTPGDNQPQHF. The CDR3 DNA sequence: TGTGCCAGCACGCCAGGGGACAATCAGCCCCAGCATTTT. The whole variable domain, remainder taken from reference TRBV28 and TRBJ1-5, is DVKVTQSSRYLVKRTGEKVFLECVQDMDHENMFWYRQDPGLGLRLIYFSYDVKMKEKGDIPEGYSVSREKKERFSLILESASTNQTSMYLCASTPGDNQPQHFGDGTRLSIL.

This clone was recorded a few times. V gene TRBV7-8 combines with J gene TRBJ2-3, with a weak D call TRBD2 (5 bases). This CDR3 contains 16 residues. The germline gives CDR1 SGHVS, CDR2 FQNEAQ. The V end lost 5 bases, the J end lost 0 bases, and 15 bases lay between the germline ends. CDR3 coding DNA: TGTGCCAGCAGCCCCCGACGGTGGACTAGCACAGATACGCAGTATTTT. Encoded protein: CASSPRRWTSTDTQYF.

This clone was seen only once. The chain combines TRBV19 with TRBJ2-7; 13 nucleotides align to TRBD2. J was trimmed by 9 bases and V by 7 bases; bases with no gene match: 6. The CDR3 covers 13 residues. Germline V gene data show CDR1 as LNHDA and CDR2 as SQIVND (reference sequence). CDR3 coding DNA: TGTGCCAGTACCGGGACTAGCGGGGTCGGGCAGTACTTC. This codes for CASTGTSGVGQYF.

This sequence joins TRBV6-6 and TRBJ1-4; 9 positions match TRBD1. Germline V CDR1 and CDR2: MNHNY, SVGAGI (reference sequence). Trimming removed 5 bases from V and 8 bases from J; junction bases left unmatched: 6. This CDR3 spans 14 amino acids. CDR3: CASSAGTGLEKLFF. As DNA, the CDR3 is TGTGCCAGCAGTGCCGGGACAGGGTTGGAAAAACTGTTTTTT.

The chain couples TRBV10-3 to TRBJ2-7; the D gene is possibly TRBD1 (5 bases). CDR3 length: 11 residues. Trimming took 10 bases from V and 3 from J, leaving 10 bases between them. Per the germline V gene, CDR1 is ENHRY and CDR2 is SYGVKD. CDR3 sequence: CATDQGYEQYF. In DNA form, the CDR3 reads TGTGCCACAGATCAGGGCTACGAGCAGTACTTC.

The chain is built from TRBV6-6 and TRBJ1-6; 7 bases align to TRBD1. The junction had 8 bases not matched to a gene; V was cut back by 6 bases and J by 6 bases. Germline CDR1 MNHNY, CDR2 SVGAGI (reference sequence). The CDR3 is 15 amino acids. DNA for the CDR3: TGTGCCAGCAGCCAGGACAGGCCCCTTAATTCACCCCTCCACTTT. Translation: CASSQDRPLNSPLHF.

The chain carries TRBV5-1 and TRBJ1-2, with a weak D call TRBD1 (5 bases). V lost 2 bases, J lost 0 bases, and 14 bases lay in between. The CDR3 extends over 16 amino acids. Germline lookup yields CDR1 SGHRS and CDR2 YFSETQ. CDR3 coding DNA: TGCGCCAGCAGCTTATTAACAGGCCGGGCTAACTATGGCTACACCTTC. This translates into CASSLLTGRANYGYTF.

This chain's CDR3 is CASRITTNEKLFF. The CDR3 bases are TGTGCCAGCAGAATAACAACTAATGAAAAACTGTTTTTT. The chain couples TRBV28 to TRBJ1-4; D is undetermined. The germline V gene encodes CDR1 MDHEN and CDR2 SYDVKM. V gave up 6 bases and J gave up 0 bases, with 5 bases separating them. This CDR3 is 13 amino acids long. Filled out from reference TRBV28 and TRBJ1-4, the complete variable domain reads DVKVTQSSRYLVKRTGEKVFLECVQDMDHENMFWYRQDPGLGLRLIYFSYDVKMKEKGDIPEGYSVSREKKERFSLILESASTNQTSMYLCASRITTNEKLFFGSGTQLSVL.

The chain joins TRBV30 to TRBJ2-1; 10 bases map to TRBD1. CDR1 is GTSNPN, CDR2 SVGIG, per germline (reference sequence). The trim removed 5 bases at V and 8 bases at J, leaving 12 bases unmatched. CDR3 length equals 15 residues. The CDR3 loop is CAWGRGTGAIDEQFF. Here the CDR3 DNA reads TGTGCCTGGGGGCGGGGGACAGGGGCCATCGATGAGCAGTTCTTC.